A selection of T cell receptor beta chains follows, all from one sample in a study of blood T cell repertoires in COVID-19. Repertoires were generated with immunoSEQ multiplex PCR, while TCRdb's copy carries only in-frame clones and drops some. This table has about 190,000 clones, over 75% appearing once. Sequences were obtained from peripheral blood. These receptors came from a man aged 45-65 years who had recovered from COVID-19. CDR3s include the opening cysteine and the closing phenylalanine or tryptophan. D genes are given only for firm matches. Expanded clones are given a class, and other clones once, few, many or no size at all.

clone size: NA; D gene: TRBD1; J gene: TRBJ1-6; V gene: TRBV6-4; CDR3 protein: CASSDAGTGTSPLHF; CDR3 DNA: TGTGCCAGCAGTGATGCCGGGACAGGGACTTCACCCCTCCACTTT
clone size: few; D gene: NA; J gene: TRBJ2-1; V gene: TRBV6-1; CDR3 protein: CASSEAVQPLYNEQFF; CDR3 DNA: TGTGCCAGCAGTGAAGCCGTACAGCCACTGTACAATGAGCAGTTCTTC
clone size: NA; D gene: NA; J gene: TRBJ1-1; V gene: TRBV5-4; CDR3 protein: CASSFGQRRTEAFF; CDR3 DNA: TGTGCCAGCAGCTTTGGGCAGCGGCGGACTGAAGCTTTCTTT
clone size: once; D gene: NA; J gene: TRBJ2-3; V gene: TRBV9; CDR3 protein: CASSVGTAAGDTQYF; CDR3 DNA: TGTGCCAGCAGCGTAGGTACCGCCGCGGGAGATACGCAGTATTTT
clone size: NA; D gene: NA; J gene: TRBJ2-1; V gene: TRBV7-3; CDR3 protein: CASSLSLAGNEQFF; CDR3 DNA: TGTGCCAGCAGCTTAAGTCTAGCTGGCAATGAGCAGTTCTTC
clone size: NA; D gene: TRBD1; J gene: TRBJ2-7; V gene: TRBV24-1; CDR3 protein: CATSGGGTYEQYF; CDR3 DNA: TGTGCCACCAGTGGAGGGGGCACCTACGAGCAGTACTTC
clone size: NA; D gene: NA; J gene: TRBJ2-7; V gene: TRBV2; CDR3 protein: CASREWMGFYEQYF; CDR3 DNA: TGTGCCAGCCGAGAGTGGATGGGCTTTTACGAGCAGTACTTC
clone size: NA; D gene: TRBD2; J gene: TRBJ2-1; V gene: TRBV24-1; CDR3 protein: CATSGGNSYNEQFF; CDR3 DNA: TGTGCCACCTCCGGGGGGAACTCCTACAATGAGCAGTTCTTC
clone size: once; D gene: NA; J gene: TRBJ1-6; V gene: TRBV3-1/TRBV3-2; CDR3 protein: CASSQGPGEGSPLHF; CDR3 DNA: TGTGCCAGCAGCCAAGGTCCAGGGGAGGGTTCACCCCTCCACTTT
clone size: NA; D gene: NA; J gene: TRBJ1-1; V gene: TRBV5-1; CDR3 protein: CASSLEDNKNTEAFF; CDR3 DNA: TGCGCCAGCAGCTTAGAGGACAACAAGAACACTGAAGCTTTCTTT
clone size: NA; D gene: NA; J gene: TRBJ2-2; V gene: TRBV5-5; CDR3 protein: CASSLTPRAGDTGELFF; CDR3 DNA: TGTGCCAGCAGTTTGACCCCCAGGGCTGGGGACACCGGGGAGCTGTTTTTT
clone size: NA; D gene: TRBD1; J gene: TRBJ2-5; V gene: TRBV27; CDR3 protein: CASSGDSSATKRTQYF; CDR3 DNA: TGTGCCAGCAGTGGGGACAGCTCCGCCACCAAACGGACCCAGTACTTC
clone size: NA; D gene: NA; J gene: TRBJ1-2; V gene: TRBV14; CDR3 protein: CASSQDRRDYTF; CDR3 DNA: TGTGCCAGCAGCCAAGATAGGCGGGACTACACCTTC